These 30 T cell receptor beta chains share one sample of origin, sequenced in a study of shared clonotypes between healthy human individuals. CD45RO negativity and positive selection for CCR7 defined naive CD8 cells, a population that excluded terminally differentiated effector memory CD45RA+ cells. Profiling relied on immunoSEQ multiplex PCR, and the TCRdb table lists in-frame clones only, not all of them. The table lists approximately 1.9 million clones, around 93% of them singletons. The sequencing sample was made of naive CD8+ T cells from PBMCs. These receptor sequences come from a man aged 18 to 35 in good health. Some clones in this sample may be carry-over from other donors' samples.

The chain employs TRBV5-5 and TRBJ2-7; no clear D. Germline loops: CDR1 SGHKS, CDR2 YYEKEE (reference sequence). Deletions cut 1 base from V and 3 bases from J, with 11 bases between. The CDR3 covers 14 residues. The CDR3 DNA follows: TGTGCCAGCAGCTTGCACGTTAGCTTCTACGAGCAGTACTTC. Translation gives CASSLHVSFYEQYF.

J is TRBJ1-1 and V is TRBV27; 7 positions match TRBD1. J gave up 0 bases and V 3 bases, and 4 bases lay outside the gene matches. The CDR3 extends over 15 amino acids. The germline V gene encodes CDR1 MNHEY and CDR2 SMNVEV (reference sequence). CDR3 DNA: TGTGCCAGCAGTTTGATTGGGACAGTGAACACTGAAGCTTTCTTT. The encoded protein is CASSLIGTVNTEAFF.

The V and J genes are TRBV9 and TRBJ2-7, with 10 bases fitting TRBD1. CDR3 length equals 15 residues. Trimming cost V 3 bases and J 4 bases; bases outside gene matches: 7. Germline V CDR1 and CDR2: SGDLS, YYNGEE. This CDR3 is CASSAWPGQGYEQYF. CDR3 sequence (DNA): TGTGCCAGCAGCGCTTGGCCGGGACAGGGGTACGAGCAGTACTTC.

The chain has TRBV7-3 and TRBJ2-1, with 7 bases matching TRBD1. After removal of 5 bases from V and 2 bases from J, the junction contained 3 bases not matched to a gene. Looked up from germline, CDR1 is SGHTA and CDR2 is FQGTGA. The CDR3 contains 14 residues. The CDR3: CASSLGTAYNEQFF. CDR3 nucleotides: TGTGCCAGCAGCCTAGGGACAGCCTACAATGAGCAGTTCTTC. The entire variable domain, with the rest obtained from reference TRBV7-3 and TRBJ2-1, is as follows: GAGVSQTPSNKVTEKGKYVELRCDPISGHTALYWYRQSLGQGPEFLIYFQGTGAADDSGLPNDRFFAVRPEGSVSTLKIQRTERGDSAVYLCASSLGTAYNEQFFGPGTRLTVL.

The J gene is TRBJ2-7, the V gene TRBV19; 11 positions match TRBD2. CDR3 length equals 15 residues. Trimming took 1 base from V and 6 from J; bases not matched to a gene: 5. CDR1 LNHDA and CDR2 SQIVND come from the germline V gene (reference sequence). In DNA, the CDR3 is TGTGCCAGTAGTATAGTTCTAGCGGGAGGCGTCGAGCAGTACTTC. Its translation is CASSIVLAGGVEQYF.

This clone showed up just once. The CDR3 DNA is TGTGCCAGCAGTTTCGCGGGAGGAATTCACACCGGGGAGCTGTTTTTT. Its protein is CASSFAGGIHTGELFF. The chain has TRBV27 and TRBJ2-2; 8 bases map to TRBD2. The junction had 6 bases not matched to a gene; V was cut back by 3 bases and J by 3 bases. Germline-derived CDR1 and CDR2 are MNHEY and SMNVEV (reference sequence). The CDR3 loop spans 16 amino acids.

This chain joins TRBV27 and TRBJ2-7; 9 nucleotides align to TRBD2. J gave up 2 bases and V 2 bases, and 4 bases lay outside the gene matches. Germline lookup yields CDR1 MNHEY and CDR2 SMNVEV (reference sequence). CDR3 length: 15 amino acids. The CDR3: CASSLVSGRAYEQYF. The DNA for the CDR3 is TGTGCCAGCAGTTTAGTTAGCGGGAGAGCCTACGAGCAGTACTTC.

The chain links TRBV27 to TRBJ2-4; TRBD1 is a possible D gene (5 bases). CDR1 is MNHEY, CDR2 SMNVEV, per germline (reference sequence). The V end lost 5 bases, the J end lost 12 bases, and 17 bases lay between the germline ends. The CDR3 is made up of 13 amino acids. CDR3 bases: TGTGCCAGCAGTCCAAGACAGACTGGGGCTCAGTACTTC. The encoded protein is CASSPRQTGAQYF.

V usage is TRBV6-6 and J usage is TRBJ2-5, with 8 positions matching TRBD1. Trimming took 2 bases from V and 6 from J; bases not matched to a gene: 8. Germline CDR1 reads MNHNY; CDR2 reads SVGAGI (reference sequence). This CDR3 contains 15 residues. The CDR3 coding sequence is TGTGCCAGCAGTTACGACAGGGGTAATGTGAAGACCCAGTACTTC. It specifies CASSYDRGNVKTQYF.

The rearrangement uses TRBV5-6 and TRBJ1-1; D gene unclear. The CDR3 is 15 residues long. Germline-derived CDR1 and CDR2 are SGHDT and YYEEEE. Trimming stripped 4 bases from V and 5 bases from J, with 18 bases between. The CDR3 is CASSLDLFPSTEAFF. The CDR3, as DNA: TGTGCCAGCAGCCTGGACCTTTTTCCAAGTACTGAAGCTTTCTTT.

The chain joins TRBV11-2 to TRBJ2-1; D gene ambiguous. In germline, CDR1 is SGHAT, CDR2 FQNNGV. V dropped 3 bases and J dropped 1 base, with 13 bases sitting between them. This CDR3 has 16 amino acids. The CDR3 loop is CASSFPPGNSYNEQFF. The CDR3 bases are TGTGCCAGCAGCTTTCCCCCGGGCAATTCCTACAATGAGCAGTTCTTC.

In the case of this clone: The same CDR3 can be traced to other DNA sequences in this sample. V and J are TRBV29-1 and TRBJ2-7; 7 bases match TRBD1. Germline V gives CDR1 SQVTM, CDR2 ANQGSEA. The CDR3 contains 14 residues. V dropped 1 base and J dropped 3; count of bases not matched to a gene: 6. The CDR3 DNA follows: TGCAGCGTTGAAGCTAGGGACAGAGGCTACGAGCAGTACTTC. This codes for CSVEARDRGYEQYF.

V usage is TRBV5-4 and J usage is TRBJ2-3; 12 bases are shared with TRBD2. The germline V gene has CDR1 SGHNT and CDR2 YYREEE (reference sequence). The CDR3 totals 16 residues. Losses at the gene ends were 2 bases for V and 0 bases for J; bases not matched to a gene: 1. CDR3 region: CASSLLAGGSTDTQYF. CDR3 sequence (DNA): TGTGCCAGCAGCTTACTAGCGGGAGGTAGCACAGATACGCAGTATTTT.

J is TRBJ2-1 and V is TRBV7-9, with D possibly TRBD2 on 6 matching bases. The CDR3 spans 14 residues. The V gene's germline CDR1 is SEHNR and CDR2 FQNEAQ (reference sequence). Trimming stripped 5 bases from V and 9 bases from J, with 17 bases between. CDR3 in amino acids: CASSGGPPRGEQFF. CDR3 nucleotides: TGTGCCAGCAGCGGAGGGCCCCCCCGTGGTGAGCAGTTCTTC.

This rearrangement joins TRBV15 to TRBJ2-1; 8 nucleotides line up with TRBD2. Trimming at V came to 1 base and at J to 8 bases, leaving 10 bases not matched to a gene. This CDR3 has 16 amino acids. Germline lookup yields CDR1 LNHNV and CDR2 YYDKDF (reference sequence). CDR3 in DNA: TGTGCCACCAGCAGAGGACGGGAGGGCTTTAGGTATGAGCAGTTCTTC. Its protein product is CATSRGREGFRYEQFF.

As DNA, the CDR3 is TGTGCCAGCAGTGCCGCAAGCGGGGTAAACAATGAGCAGTTCTTC. It encodes CASSAASGVNNEQFF. The chain joins TRBV2 to TRBJ2-1; 7 bases map to TRBD2. This CDR3 is 15 amino acids long. The junction had 8 bases not matched to a gene; V was cut back by 4 bases and J by 5 bases. Germline V gives CDR1 SNHLY, CDR2 FYNNEI.

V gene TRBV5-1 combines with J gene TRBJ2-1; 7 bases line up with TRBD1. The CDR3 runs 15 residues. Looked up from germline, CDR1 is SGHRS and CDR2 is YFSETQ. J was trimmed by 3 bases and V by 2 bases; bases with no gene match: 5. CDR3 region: CASSLLRDSYNEQFF. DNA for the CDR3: TGCGCCAGCAGCTTATTAAGGGACAGCTACAATGAGCAGTTCTTC.

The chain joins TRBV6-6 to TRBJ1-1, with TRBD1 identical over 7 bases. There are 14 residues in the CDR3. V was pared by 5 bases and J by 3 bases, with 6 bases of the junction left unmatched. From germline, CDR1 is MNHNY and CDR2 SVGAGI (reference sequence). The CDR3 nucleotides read TGTGCCAGCAGTGGGGCGAGGGGGCACACTGAAGCTTTCTTT. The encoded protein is CASSGARGHTEAFF.

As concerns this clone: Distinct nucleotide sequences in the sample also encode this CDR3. For the CDR3, the DNA is TGTGCCAGCAGCCCTCCAACAGGTCCCACCTACGAGCAGTACTTC. It specifies CASSPPTGPTYEQYF. The chain is built from TRBV7-9 and TRBJ2-7; possibly TRBD1 for D (5 bases). This CDR3 is 15 amino acids long. Germline CDR1 SEHNR, CDR2 FQNEAQ (reference sequence). V shed 5 bases and J shed 2 bases, with 16 bases lying between them.

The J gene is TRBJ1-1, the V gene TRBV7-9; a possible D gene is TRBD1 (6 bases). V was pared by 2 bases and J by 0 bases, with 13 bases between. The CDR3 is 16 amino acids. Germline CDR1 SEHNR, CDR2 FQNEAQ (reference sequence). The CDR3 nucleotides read TGTGCCAGCAGCTTATTACGGGGGCTTATGAACACTGAAGCTTTCTTT. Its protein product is CASSLLRGLMNTEAFF.

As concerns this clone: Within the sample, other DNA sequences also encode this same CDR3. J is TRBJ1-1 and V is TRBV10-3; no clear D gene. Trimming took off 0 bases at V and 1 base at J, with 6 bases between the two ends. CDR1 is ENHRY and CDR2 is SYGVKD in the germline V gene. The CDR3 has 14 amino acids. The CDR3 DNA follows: TGTGCCATCAGTGAGTCGACGGCGAACACTGAAGCTTTCTTT. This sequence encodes CAISESTANTEAFF.

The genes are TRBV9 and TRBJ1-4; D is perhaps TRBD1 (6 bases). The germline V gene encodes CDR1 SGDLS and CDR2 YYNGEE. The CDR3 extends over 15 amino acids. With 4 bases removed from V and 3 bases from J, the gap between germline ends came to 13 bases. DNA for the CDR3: TGTGCCAGCAGCCTGGACAGATCGGCTAATGAAAAACTGTTTTTT. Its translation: CASSLDRSANEKLFF. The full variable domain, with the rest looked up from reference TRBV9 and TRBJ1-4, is DSGVTQTPKHLITATGQRVTLRCSPRSGDLSVYWYQQSLDQGLQFLIQYYNGEERAKGNILERFSAQQFPDLHSELNLSSLELGDSALYFCASSLDRSANEKLFFGSGTQLSVL.

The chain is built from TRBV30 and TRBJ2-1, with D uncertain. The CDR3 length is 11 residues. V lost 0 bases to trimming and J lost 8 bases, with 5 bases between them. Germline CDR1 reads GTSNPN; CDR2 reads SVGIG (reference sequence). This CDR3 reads CAWSVTYEQFF. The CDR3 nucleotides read TGTGCCTGGAGTGTAACCTATGAGCAGTTCTTC.

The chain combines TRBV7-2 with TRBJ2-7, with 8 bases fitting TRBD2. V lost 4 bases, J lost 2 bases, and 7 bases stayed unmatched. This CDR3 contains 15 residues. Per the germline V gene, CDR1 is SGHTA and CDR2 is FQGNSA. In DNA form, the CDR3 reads TGTGCCAGCAGCTCACTTGCGGGAGGCCCCTACGAGCAGTACTTC. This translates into CASSSLAGGPYEQYF.

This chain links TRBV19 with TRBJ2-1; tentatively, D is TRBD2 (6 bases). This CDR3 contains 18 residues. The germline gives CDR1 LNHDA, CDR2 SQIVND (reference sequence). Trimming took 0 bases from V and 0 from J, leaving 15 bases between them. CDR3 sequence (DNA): TGTGCCAGTAGTATAGACCTGGGACTTACGAGCTCCTACAATGAGCAGTTCTTC. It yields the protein CASSIDLGLTSSYNEQFF.

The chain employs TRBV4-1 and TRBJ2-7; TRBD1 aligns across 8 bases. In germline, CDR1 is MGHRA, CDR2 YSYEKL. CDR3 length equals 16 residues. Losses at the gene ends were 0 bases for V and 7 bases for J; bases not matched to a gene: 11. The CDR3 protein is CASSQDLRQGAGEQYF. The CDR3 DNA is TGCGCCAGCAGCCAAGATTTAAGGCAGGGGGCGGGGGAGCAGTACTTC.

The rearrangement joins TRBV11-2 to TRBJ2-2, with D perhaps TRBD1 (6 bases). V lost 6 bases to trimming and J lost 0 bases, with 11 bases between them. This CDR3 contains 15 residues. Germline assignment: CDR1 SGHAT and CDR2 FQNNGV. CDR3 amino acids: CASSQGHPNTGELFF. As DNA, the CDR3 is TGTGCCAGCAGTCAGGGACATCCGAACACCGGGGAGCTGTTTTTT.

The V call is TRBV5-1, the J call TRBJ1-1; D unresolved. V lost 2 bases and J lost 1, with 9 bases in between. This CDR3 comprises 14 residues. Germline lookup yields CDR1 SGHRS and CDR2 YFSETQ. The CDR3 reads CASSLRHPNTEAFF. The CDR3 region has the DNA TGCGCCAGCAGCTTACGACATCCGAACACTGAAGCTTTCTTT.

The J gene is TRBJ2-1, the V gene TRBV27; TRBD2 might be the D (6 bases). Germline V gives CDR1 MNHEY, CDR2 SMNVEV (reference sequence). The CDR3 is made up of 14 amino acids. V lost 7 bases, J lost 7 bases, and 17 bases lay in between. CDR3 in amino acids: CASNPSALPNEQFF. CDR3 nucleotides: TGTGCCAGCAACCCTAGCGCACTTCCGAATGAGCAGTTCTTC.

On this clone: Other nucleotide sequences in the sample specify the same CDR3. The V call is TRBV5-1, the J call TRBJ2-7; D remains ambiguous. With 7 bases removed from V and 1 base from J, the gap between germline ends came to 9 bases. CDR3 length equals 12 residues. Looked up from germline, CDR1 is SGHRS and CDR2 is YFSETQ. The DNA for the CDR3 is TGCGCCAGCTCTTCGAGTTCCTACGAGCAGTACTTC. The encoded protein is CASSSSSYEQYF.